The 16 T cell receptor beta chains presented below share a single source sample, sequenced in a study of glioma-infiltrating T cells after dendritic cell vaccination. Assay used: immunoSEQ multiplex PCR; TCRdb lists only in-frame clones, some missing. The table has around 96,000 clones, over 60% seen once. This sample comprised blood, obtained before dendritic cell vaccination. These receptors were collected from a human donor with glioblastoma.

This chain joins TRBV30 and TRBJ1-4; D is unresolved. The CDR3 contains 14 residues. From germline, CDR1 is GTSNPN and CDR2 SVGIG (reference sequence). Trimming removed 3 bases at V and 2 bases at J, with 10 bases between. The CDR3 sequence: CAWSISWTNEKLFF. CDR3 DNA sequence: TGTGCCTGGAGCATCAGTTGGACTAATGAAAAACTGTTTTTT.

The rearrangement joins TRBV27 to TRBJ2-1; 7 positions match TRBD2. There are 14 residues in the CDR3. J was trimmed by 2 bases and V by 2 bases; bases with no gene match: 0. Germline CDR1 reads MNHEY; CDR2 reads SMNVEV (reference sequence). The CDR3, as DNA: TGTGCCAGCAGTTTAGCGGGGGCCTACAATGAGCAGTTCTTC. Protein: CASSLAGAYNEQFF.

V gene TRBV7-9 combines with J gene TRBJ2-7; 10 bases map to TRBD1. This CDR3 is 15 amino acids long. Germline CDR1 SEHNR, CDR2 FQNEAQ (reference sequence). With V trimmed by 0 bases and J by 2 bases, 1 base remained unmatched. The DNA for the CDR3 is TGTGCCAGCAGCTTAGCGGGGACAGGGGCCTACGAGCAGTACTTC. As protein: CASSLAGTGAYEQYF.

This sequence joins TRBV4-2 and TRBJ1-4; tentatively, D is TRBD1 (5 bases). The germline gives CDR1 LGHNA, CDR2 YNFKEQ. V was cut by 1 base and J by 7 bases, with 13 bases left in between. The CDR3 spans 15 residues. CDR3: CASSQVAGSGEKLFF. CDR3 nucleotide sequence: TGTGCCAGCAGCCAAGTGGCAGGGTCTGGTGAAAAACTGTTTTTT.

The V call is TRBV4-1, the J call TRBJ1-6, with a possible D match to TRBD1 (5 bases). The length of the CDR3 is 15 residues. Trimming removed 5 bases at V and 9 bases at J, with 17 bases between. Germline V gives CDR1 MGHRA, CDR2 YSYEKL. The CDR3 nucleotides are TGCGCCAGCAGCTTGGTCCAGGGTGGCGGTTCACCCCTCCACTTT. Its protein is CASSLVQGGGSPLHF.

The chain recombines TRBV10-3 with TRBJ2-4; D might be TRBD2 (6 bases). Germline lookup yields CDR1 ENHRY and CDR2 SYGVKD. The V and J ends lost 9 bases and 5 bases respectively, with 14 bases between them. This CDR3 spans 13 amino acids. CDR3 sequence reads: CAIRAGRENIQYF. CDR3 bases: TGTGCCATTCGGGCGGGAAGGGAAAACATTCAGTACTTC.

The J gene is TRBJ2-7, the V gene TRBV4-1, with D possibly TRBD2 on 6 matching bases. CDR3 size: 16 residues. V was pared by 4 bases and J by 5 bases, with 21 bases between. Germline assignment: CDR1 MGHRA and CDR2 YSYEKL. The CDR3 sequence is CASSRHLGGGQNEQYF. The CDR3, as DNA: TGCGCCAGCAGCCGCCACTTGGGGGGAGGTCAAAACGAGCAGTACTTC.

V and J are TRBV30 and TRBJ1-5, with D hard to call. V was trimmed by 0 bases and J by 4 bases, leaving 7 bases between them. CDR1 and CDR2 (germline): GTSNPN, SVGIG (reference sequence). The CDR3 runs to 13 residues. The CDR3 DNA is TGTGCCTGGAGTGTAGGCGGGAATCAGCCCCAGCATTTT. Amino acids: CAWSVGGNQPQHF. The entire variable domain, with the rest obtained from reference TRBV30 and TRBJ1-5, is as follows: SQTIHQWPATLVQPVGSPLSLECTVEGTSNPNLYWYRQAAGRGLQLLFYSVGIGQISSEVPQNLSASRPQDRQFILSSKKLLLSDSGFYLCAWSVGGNQPQHFGDGTRLSIL.

This chain uses TRBV4-1 with TRBJ2-5, with 12 bases identical to TRBD2. This CDR3 comprises 18 residues. From germline, CDR1 is MGHRA and CDR2 YSYEKL. Unmatched junction bases numbered 13, after V lost 3 bases and J lost 5 bases. The CDR3 is CASSQEMRLAGARETQYF. CDR3 bases: TGCGCCAGCAGCCAGGAGATGAGACTAGCGGGAGCGCGGGAGACCCAGTACTTC.

This clone was counted a few times. The V and J genes are TRBV12-5 and TRBJ1-1; D unresolved. Germline-derived CDR1 and CDR2 are LGHNT and FRNRAP. Between the trimmed V and J ends, which lost 6 bases and 2 bases, there was a span of 4 bases. The CDR3 totals 11 residues. DNA for the CDR3: TGTGCTAGTGGACACAACACTGAAGCTTTCTTT. Encoded protein: CASGHNTEAFF.

This clone has just a few counts. V gene TRBV5-1 combines with J gene TRBJ1-2, with unresolved D. This CDR3 is built from 13 residues. Germline assignment: CDR1 SGHRS and CDR2 YFSETQ. Trimming left V 4 bases short and J 8 bases short, with 15 bases between. CDR3 amino acids: CASSPLPGSGYTF. CDR3 sequence (DNA): TGCGCCAGCAGCCCCCTCCCAGGAAGCGGCTACACCTTC.

The V call is TRBV20-1, the J call TRBJ1-2; no reliable D call. V lost 4 bases and J lost 3, with 6 bases in between. This CDR3 is 11 amino acids long. CDR1 is DFQATT and CDR2 is SNEGSKA in the germline V gene (reference sequence). The chain's CDR3 is CSAITDYGYTF. DNA of the CDR3: TGCAGTGCTATTACGGACTATGGCTACACCTTC.

V gene TRBV28 combines with J gene TRBJ2-7; the D gene is possibly TRBD1 (5 bases). The CDR3 covers 13 residues. CDR1 is MDHEN and CDR2 is SYDVKM in the germline V gene. The germline V and J ends were trimmed by 5 bases and 3 bases, with 11 bases remaining between them. This CDR3 reads CASSPGLRYEQYF. CDR3 in DNA: TGTGCCAGCAGTCCAGGGTTACGCTACGAGCAGTACTTC.

This rearrangement joins TRBV18 to TRBJ2-3, with 10 bases lining up with TRBD2. The CDR3 runs 16 residues. The germline V gene encodes CDR1 KGHSH and CDR2 LQKENI. Trimming at V came to 4 bases and at J to 2 bases, leaving 6 bases not matched to a gene. The CDR3 loop reads CASSLKAGGPTDTQYF. CDR3 DNA sequence: TGTGCCAGCTCACTCAAAGCGGGAGGGCCCACAGATACGCAGTATTTT. Looking up the rest from reference TRBV18 and TRBJ2-3 gives the full variable domain: NAGVMQNPRHLVRRRGQEARLRCSPMKGHSHVYWYRQLPEEGLKFMVYLQKENIIDESGMPKERFSAEFPKEGPSILRIQQVVRGDSAAYFCASSLKAGGPTDTQYFGPGTRLTVL.

The chain employs TRBV29-1 and TRBJ2-3, with D unclear. This CDR3 spans 13 amino acids. CDR1 is SQVTM, CDR2 ANQGSEA, per germline. The V end lost 2 bases, the J end lost 5 bases, and 11 bases lay between the germline ends. The CDR3: CSVENGVGDTQYF. The CDR3 DNA reads as TGCAGCGTTGAAAATGGAGTAGGAGATACGCAGTATTTT.

CDR3 region: CASSQTSRNEQFF. CDR3 sequence (DNA): TGTGCCAGCAGTCAGACTAGCCGCAATGAGCAGTTCTTC. The chain has TRBV27 and TRBJ2-1, with 7 bases aligning to TRBD2. This CDR3 region has 13 residues. The J segment lost 6 bases and the V segment lost 5 bases, leaving 4 bases of the junction unmatched. CDR1 is MNHEY and CDR2 is SMNVEV in the germline V gene (reference sequence).